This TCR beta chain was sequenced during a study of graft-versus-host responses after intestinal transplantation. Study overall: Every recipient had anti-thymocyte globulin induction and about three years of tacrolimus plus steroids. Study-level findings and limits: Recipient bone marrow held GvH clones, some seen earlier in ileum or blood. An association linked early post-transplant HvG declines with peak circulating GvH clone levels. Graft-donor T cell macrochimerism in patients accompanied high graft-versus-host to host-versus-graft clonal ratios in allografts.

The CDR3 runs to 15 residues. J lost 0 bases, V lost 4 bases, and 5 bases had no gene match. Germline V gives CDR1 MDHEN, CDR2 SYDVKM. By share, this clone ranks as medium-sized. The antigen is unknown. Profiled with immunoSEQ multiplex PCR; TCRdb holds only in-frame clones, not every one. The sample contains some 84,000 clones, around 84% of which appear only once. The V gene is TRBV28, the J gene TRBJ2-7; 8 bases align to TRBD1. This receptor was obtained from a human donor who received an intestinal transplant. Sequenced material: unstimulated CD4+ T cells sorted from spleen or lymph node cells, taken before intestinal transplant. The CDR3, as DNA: TGTGCCAGCAGTTCCCAAGGACAGGGCTCCTACGAGCAGTACTTC. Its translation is CASSSQGQGSYEQYF.